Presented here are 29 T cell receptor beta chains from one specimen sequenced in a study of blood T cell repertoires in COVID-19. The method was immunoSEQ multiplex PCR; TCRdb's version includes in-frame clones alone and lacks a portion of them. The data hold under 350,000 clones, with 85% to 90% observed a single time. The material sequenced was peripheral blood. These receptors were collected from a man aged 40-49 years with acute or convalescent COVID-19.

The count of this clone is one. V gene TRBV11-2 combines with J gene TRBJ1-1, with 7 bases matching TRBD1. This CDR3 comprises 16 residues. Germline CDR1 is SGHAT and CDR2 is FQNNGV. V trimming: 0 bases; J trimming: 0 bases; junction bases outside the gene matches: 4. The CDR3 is CASSLDSGTVNTEAFF. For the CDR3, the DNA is TGTGCCAGCAGCTTAGATTCCGGGACAGTGAACACTGAAGCTTTCTTT.

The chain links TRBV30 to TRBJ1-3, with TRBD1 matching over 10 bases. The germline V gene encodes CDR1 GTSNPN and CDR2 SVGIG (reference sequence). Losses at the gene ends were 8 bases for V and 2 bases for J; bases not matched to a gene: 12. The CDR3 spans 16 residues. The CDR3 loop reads CAGIPGQGKAGNTIYF. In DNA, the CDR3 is TGTGCCGGAATCCCGGGACAGGGGAAGGCTGGAAACACCATATATTTT.

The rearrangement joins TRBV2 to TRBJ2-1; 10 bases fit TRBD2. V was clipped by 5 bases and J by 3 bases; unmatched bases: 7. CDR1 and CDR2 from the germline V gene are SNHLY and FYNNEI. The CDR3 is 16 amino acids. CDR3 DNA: TGTGCCAGCAGTCCCCGTAGCGGGGGGAACTACAATGAGCAGTTCTTC. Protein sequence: CASSPRSGGNYNEQFF.

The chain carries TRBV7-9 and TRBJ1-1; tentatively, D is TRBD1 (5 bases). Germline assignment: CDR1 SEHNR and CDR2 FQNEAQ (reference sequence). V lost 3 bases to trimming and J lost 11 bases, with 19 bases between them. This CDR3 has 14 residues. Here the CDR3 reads CASSFPLGEEGAFF. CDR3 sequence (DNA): TGTGCCAGCAGCTTTCCTTTAGGGGAGGAGGGGGCTTTCTTT.

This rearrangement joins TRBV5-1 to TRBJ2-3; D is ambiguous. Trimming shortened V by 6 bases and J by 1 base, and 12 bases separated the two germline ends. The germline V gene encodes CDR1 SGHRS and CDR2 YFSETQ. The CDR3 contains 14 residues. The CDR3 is CASTTDPGTDTQYF. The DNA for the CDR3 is TGCGCCAGCACCACAGACCCGGGCACAGATACGCAGTATTTT.

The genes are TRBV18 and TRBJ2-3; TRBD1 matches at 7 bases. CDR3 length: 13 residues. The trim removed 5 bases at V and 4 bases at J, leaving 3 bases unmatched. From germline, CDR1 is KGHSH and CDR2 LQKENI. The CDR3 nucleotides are TGTGCCAGCTCAACCCAGGGGGCAGATACGCAGTATTTT. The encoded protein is CASSTQGADTQYF. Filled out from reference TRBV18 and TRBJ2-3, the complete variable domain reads NAGVMQNPRHLVRRRGQEARLRCSPMKGHSHVYWYRQLPEEGLKFMVYLQKENIIDESGMPKERFSAEFPKEGPSILRIQQVVRGDSAAYFCASSTQGADTQYFGPGTRLTVL.

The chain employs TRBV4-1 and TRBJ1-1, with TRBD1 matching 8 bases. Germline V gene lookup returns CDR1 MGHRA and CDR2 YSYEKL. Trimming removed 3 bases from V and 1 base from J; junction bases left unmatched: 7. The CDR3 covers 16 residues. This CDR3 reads CASSHPQGGKNTEAFF. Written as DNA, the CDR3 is TGCGCCAGCAGCCACCCACAGGGGGGGAAGAACACTGAAGCTTTCTTT.

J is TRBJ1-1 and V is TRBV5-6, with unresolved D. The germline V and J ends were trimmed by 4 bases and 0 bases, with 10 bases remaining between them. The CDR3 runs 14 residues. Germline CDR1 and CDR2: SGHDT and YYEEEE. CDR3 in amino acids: CASSGGRVNTEAFF. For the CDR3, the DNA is TGTGCCAGCAGCGGAGGACGGGTGAACACTGAAGCTTTCTTT. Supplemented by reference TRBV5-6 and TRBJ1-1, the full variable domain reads DAGVTQSPTHLIKTRGQQVTLRCSPKSGHDTVSWYQQALGQGPQFIFQYYEEEERQRGNFPDRFSGHQFPNYSSELNVNALLLGDSALYLCASSGGRVNTEAFFGQGTRLTVV.

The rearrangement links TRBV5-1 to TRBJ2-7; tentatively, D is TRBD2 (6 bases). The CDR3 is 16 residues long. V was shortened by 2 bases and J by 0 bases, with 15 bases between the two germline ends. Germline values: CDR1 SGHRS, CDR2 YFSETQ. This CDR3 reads CASSFARDFHSYEQYF. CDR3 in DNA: TGCGCCAGCAGCTTCGCCCGGGACTTCCACTCCTACGAGCAGTACTTC.

CDR3 residues: CASRTGVWGNTIYF. CDR3 nucleotides: TGTGCCAGCAGAACCGGGGTCTGGGGAAACACCATATATTTT. The gene calls are TRBV2 and TRBJ1-3; no definite D call. The CDR3 is 14 residues long. Germline CDR1 SNHLY, CDR2 FYNNEI. The V gene lost 6 bases and the J gene lost 4 bases, with 13 bases spanning the gap.

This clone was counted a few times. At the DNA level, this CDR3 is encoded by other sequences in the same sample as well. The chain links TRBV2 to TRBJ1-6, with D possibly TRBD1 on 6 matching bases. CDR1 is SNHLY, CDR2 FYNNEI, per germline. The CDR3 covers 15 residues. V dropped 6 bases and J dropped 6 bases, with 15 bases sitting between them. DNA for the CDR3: TGTGCCAGCAGCCCACAGGGTACCGGTAATTCACCCCTCCACTTT. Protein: CASSPQGTGNSPLHF.

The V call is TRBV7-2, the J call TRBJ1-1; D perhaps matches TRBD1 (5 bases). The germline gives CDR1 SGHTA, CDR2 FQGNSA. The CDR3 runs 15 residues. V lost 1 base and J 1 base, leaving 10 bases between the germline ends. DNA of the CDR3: TGTGCCAGCAGCTTAGGAGGACACTGGAACACTGAAGCTTTCTTT. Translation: CASSLGGHWNTEAFF.

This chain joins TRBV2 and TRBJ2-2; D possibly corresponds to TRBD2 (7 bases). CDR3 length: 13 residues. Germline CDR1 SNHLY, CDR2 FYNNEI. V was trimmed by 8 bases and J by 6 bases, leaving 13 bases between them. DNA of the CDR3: TGTGCCAGCGAGGGGGGGTCCCCCGGGGAGCTGTTTTTT. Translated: CASEGGSPGELFF.

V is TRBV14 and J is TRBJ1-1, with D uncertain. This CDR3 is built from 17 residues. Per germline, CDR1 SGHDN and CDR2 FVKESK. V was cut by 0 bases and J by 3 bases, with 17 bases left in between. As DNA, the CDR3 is TGTGCCAGCAGCCAAGATTTACCCCCCGGGGTGGACACTGAAGCTTTCTTT. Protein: CASSQDLPPGVDTEAFF.

The CDR3 DNA sequence: TGCAGCGTTGAAGGGGGGCGACCCTACAATGAGCAGTTCTTC. Protein: CSVEGGRPYNEQFF. The rearrangement links TRBV29-1 to TRBJ2-1; perhaps TRBD1 as D (6 bases). Trimming stripped 1 base from V and 2 bases from J, with 9 bases between. The CDR3 length is 14 residues. In germline, CDR1 is SQVTM, CDR2 ANQGSEA.

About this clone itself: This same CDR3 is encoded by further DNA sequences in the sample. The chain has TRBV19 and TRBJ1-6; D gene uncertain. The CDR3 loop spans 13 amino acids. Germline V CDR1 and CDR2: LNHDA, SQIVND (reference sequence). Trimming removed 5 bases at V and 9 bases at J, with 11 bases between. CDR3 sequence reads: CASSYREVSPLHF. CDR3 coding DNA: TGTGCCAGTAGTTATAGGGAGGTTTCACCCCTCCACTTT.

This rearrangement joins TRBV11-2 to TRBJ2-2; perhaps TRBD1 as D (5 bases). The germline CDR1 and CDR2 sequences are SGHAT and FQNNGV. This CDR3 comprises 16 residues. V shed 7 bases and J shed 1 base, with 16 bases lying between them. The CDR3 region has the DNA TGTGCCAGCACCCTAGGCCAGGGCGGGAACACCGGGGAGCTGTTTTTT. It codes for CASTLGQGGNTGELFF.

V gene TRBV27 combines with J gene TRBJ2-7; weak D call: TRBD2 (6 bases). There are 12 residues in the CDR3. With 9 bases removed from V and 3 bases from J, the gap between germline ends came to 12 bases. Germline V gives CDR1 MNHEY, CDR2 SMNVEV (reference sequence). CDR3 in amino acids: CARRTGDYEQYF. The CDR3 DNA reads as TGTGCCAGGCGAACGGGGGACTACGAGCAGTACTTC.

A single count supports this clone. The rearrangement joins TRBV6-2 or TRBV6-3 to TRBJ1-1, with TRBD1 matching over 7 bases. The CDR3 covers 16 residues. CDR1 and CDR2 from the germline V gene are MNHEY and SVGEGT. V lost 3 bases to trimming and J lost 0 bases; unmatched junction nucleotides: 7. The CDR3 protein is CASSYSKDRMNTEAFF. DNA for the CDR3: TGTGCCAGCAGTTATTCGAAGGACAGGATGAACACTGAAGCTTTCTTT.

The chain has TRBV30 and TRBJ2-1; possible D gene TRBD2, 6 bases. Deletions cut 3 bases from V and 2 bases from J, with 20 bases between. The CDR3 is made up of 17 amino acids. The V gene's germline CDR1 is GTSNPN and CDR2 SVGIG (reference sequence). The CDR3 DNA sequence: TGTGCCTGGAGGCCCTCTGGAGGGGCTTTTACCTACAATGAGCAGTTCTTC. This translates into CAWRPSGGAFTYNEQFF.

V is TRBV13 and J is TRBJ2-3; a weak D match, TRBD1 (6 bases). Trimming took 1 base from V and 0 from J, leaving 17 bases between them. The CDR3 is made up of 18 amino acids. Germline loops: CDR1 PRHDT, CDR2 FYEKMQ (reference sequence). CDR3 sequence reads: CASSLAYPRQESTDTQYF. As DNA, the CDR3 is TGTGCCAGCAGCTTAGCCTACCCCCGACAGGAGAGCACAGATACGCAGTATTTT.

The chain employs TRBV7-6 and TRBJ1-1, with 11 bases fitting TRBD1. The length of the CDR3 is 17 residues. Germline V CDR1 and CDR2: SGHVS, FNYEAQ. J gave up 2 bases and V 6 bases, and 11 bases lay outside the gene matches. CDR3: CASSLTAGTGGNTEAFF. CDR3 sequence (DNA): TGTGCCAGCAGTTTAACCGCCGGGACAGGGGGAAACACTGAAGCTTTCTTT.

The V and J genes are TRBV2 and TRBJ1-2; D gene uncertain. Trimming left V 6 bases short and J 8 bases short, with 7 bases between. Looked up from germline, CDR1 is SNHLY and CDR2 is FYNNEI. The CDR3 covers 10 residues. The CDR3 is CASRVVGYTF. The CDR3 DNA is TGTGCCAGCAGGGTAGTGGGCTACACCTTC.

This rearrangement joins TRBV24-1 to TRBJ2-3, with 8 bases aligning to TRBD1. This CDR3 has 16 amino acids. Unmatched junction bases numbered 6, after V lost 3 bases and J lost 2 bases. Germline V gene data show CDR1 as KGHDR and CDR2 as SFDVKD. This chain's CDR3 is CATSDPGQGNTDTQYF. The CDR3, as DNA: TGTGCCACCAGTGATCCCGGACAGGGAAACACAGATACGCAGTATTTT.

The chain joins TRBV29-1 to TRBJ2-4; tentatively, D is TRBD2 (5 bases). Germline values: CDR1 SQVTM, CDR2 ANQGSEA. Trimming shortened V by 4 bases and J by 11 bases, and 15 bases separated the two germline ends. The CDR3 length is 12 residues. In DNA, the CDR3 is TGCAGCGTTGGACCGGACGGAGGACTTCAGTACTTC. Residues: CSVGPDGGLQYF.

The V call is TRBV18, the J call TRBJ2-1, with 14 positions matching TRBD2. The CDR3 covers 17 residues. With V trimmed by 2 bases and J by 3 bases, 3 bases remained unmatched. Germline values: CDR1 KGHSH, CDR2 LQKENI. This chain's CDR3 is CASSPEGTSGGYNEQFF. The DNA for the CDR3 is TGTGCCAGCTCACCAGAGGGGACTAGCGGGGGCTACAATGAGCAGTTCTTC.

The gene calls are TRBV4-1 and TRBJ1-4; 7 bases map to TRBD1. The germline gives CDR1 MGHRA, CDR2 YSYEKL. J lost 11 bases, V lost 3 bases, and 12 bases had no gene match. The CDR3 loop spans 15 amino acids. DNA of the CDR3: TGCGCCAGCAGCCAGGCACAGGGGCCTCGGAGGAAACTGTTTTTT. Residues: CASSQAQGPRRKLFF.

The CDR3 here is CASSGRGHTDTQYF. For the CDR3, the DNA is TGTGCCAGCAGCGGGCGGGGCCACACAGATACGCAGTATTTT. The rearrangement joins TRBV13 to TRBJ2-3, with D tentatively TRBD2 (6 bases). Trimming left V 5 bases short and J 2 bases short, with 11 bases between. Germline CDR1 PRHDT, CDR2 FYEKMQ (reference sequence). The CDR3 loop spans 14 amino acids.

CDR3 protein: CASSILAGQGYGYTF. The DNA for the CDR3 is TGTGCCAGTAGTATCCTCGCGGGACAGGGTTACGGCTACACCTTC. V and J are TRBV19 and TRBJ1-2, with 9 nucleotides matching TRBD1. The length of the CDR3 is 15 residues. The germline V gene has CDR1 LNHDA and CDR2 SQIVND (reference sequence). V was clipped by 3 bases and J by 8 bases; unmatched bases: 10.